The 21 T cell receptor beta chains given below trace back to one sample, sequenced in a study of CD8+CD57+ T cells in acquired aplastic anemia. The study profiled TCR beta VDJ and CDR3 using genomic DNA as template. Each CDR3 protein is one row after TCRdb ran MiXCR on the reads. The sample records approximately 180,000 distinct CDR3 sequences, 40% to 55% being singletons. Patients chosen for sequencing had CD8+CD57+ cells that had expanded, as shown by flow cytometry. The sample comprised sorted CD4+, CD8+, or CD8+CD57+ T cells (not recorded which) from PBMCs. The receptors shown here come from a human donor with aplastic anemia.

There are a few counts of this clonotype. V and J are TRBV7-3 and TRBJ2-5, with 7 nucleotides matching TRBD2. Germline CDR1 SGHTA, CDR2 FQGTGA. Trimming at V came to 2 bases and at J to 8 bases, leaving 8 bases not matched to a gene. CDR3 length: 14 residues. The CDR3 sequence is CASSLGGDQRTQYF. As DNA, the CDR3 is TGTGCCAGCAGCTTAGGGGGGGACCAACGCACCCAGTACTTC.

This clonotype was detected only a few times. This rearrangement joins TRBV19 to TRBJ1-1; D call uncertain. CDR1 is LNHDA and CDR2 is SQIVND in the germline V gene (reference sequence). This CDR3 region has 11 residues. Trimming pared 0 bases from V and 4 bases from J, leaving 0 bases between. CDR3 coding DNA: TGTGCCAGTAGTATAGACACTGAAGCTTTCTTT. The encoded protein is CASSIDTEAFF.

This clonotype was counted at least ten times. The V and J genes are TRBV7-3 and TRBJ2-2; tentative D call: TRBD2 (5 bases). The CDR3 runs 12 residues. V was clipped by 7 bases and J by 3 bases, with 6 bases between them. Germline V gene lookup returns CDR1 SGHTA and CDR2 FQGTGA. The CDR3: CASTGDTGELFF. For the CDR3, the DNA is TGTGCCAGCACCGGGGACACCGGGGAGCTGTTTTTT.

The V and J genes are TRBV19 and TRBJ2-5; D remains ambiguous. The CDR3 is 12 residues long. Germline CDR1 reads LNHDA; CDR2 reads SQIVND (reference sequence). The V gene lost 5 bases and the J gene lost 5 bases, with 9 bases spanning the gap. The CDR3 bases are TGTGCCAGTAGTCATGAGGAGGAGACCCAGTACTTC. Translating it yields CASSHEEETQYF.

This clonotype was counted at least ten times. The gene calls are TRBV20-1 and TRBJ1-1; 7 nucleotides line up with TRBD1. Per the germline V gene, CDR1 is DFQATT and CDR2 is SNEGSKA (reference sequence). J lost 0 bases, V lost 4 bases, and 8 bases had no gene match. This CDR3 comprises 15 residues. In DNA, the CDR3 is TGCAGTGCTACCCGAAGGACAGGAATGAACACTGAAGCTTTCTTT. Residues: CSATRRTGMNTEAFF.

This clonotype was detected many times. V gene TRBV2 combines with J gene TRBJ1-3; 7 bases fit TRBD1. CDR1 and CDR2 (germline): SNHLY, FYNNEI. The CDR3 consists of 14 residues. J was trimmed by 0 bases and V by 4 bases; bases with no gene match: 0. CDR3 loop: CASSGDSSGNTIYF. Here the CDR3 DNA reads TGTGCCAGCAGTGGGGACAGCTCTGGAAACACCATATATTTT.

This clonotype showed up just once. This chain joins TRBV25-1 and TRBJ1-5; tentatively, D is TRBD1 (5 bases). Trimming pared 2 bases from V and 13 bases from J, leaving 9 bases between. Per germline, CDR1 MGHDK and CDR2 SYGVNS. The CDR3 runs 11 residues. The CDR3 loop reads CASSEGGLQHF. In nucleotides, the CDR3 is TGTGCCAGCAGTGAAGGGGGTCTACAGCATTTT.

This clonotype was seen many times. The chain uses TRBV5-1 and TRBJ2-1; tentative D call: TRBD1 (5 bases). The germline V and J ends were trimmed by 0 bases and 1 base, with 8 bases remaining between them. CDR1 is SGHRS, CDR2 YFSETQ, per germline. CDR3 length: 15 amino acids. CDR3 amino acids: CASSLEQASYNEQFF. CDR3 in DNA: TGCGCCAGCAGCTTGGAACAGGCGTCCTACAATGAGCAGTTCTTC.

Ten or more counts support this clonotype. The chain is built from TRBV5-1 and TRBJ2-2; D is unresolved. The CDR3 runs 14 residues. Germline CDR1 and CDR2: SGHRS and YFSETQ. Trimming took 0 bases from V and 6 from J, leaving 9 bases between them. The CDR3 loop reads CASSLGLFAGELFF. Written as DNA, the CDR3 is TGCGCCAGCAGCTTGGGACTCTTCGCCGGGGAGCTGTTTTTT.

V is TRBV10-3 and J is TRBJ1-2; the match to TRBD1 covers 7 bases. The CDR3 contains 14 residues. Germline assignment: CDR1 ENHRY and CDR2 SYGVKD. The V segment lost 2 bases and the J segment 4 bases; nucleotides outside the gene matches: 4. In DNA, the CDR3 is TGTGCCATCAGTGAGACAGGGGAGAGCTATGGCTACACCTTC. The encoded protein is CAISETGESYGYTF.

In regard to this clonotype: One end of the junction fails to match germline, which may point to a read error. The chain recombines TRBV10-3 with TRBJ2-3; 7 bases agree with TRBD1. Germline lookup yields CDR1 ENHRY and CDR2 SYGVKD. CDR3 size: 14 residues. Here the CDR3 reads CASSFTGAADTQYF. Here the CDR3 DNA reads TGTGCCAGCAGTTTTACAGGGGCCGCAGATACGCAGTATTTT.

This clonotype was seen at least ten times. The chain uses TRBV5-6 and TRBJ2-3; D possibly corresponds to TRBD1 (6 bases). Germline CDR1 SGHDT, CDR2 YYEEEE. This CDR3 contains 14 residues. V shed 4 bases and J shed 2 bases, with 11 bases lying between them. CDR3 sequence: CASSPRQATDTQYF. The CDR3 bases are TGTGCCAGCAGCCCTCGACAGGCCACAGATACGCAGTATTTT.

This clonotype was seen more than once but under ten times. A much larger clone is a single base away; this may be a read error. This likely comes from a read error, as the CDR3 has no conserved phenylalanine or tryptophan at its end. CDR3 DNA: TGCGCCAGCAGCTGGACAGGGGAGAACACTGAAGCTTTCTCT. Protein: CASSWTGENTEAFS. The chain joins TRBV5-1 to TRBJ1-1; TRBD1 matches 9 bases. The V and J ends lost 3 bases and 1 base, in that order; junction bases with no gene match: 1. The germline V gene encodes CDR1 SGHRS and CDR2 YFSETQ. CDR3 length: 14 residues.

The sample holds one count of this clonotype. The V and J genes are TRBV20-1 and TRBJ2-5, with D tentatively TRBD2 (5 bases). The CDR3 is made up of 14 amino acids. Germline CDR1 DFQATT, CDR2 SNEGSKA (reference sequence). V was clipped by 6 bases and J by 5 bases, with 19 bases between them. The CDR3 reads CSATPAARRETQYF. The CDR3 bases are TGCAGTGCCACCCCCGCCGCCAGGAGGGAGACCCAGTACTTC.

Only a few counts were recorded for this clonotype. The chain couples TRBV10-2 to TRBJ2-7, with D perhaps matching TRBD1 (6 bases). The CDR3 length is 14 residues. V lost 4 bases and J lost 0, with 10 bases in between. The germline gives CDR1 WSHSY, CDR2 SAAADI. CDR3 amino acids: CASSGGQYSYEQYF. DNA of the CDR3: TGCGCCAGCAGTGGTGGACAGTACTCCTACGAGCAGTACTTC.

This chain links TRBV7-3 with TRBJ1-2; 8 bases line up with TRBD1. Germline CDR1 is SGHTA and CDR2 is FQGTGA. The CDR3 is made up of 14 amino acids. Trimming at V came to 4 bases and at J to 6 bases, leaving 7 bases not matched to a gene. CDR3 protein: CASSSGQGSDGYTF. CDR3 DNA sequence: TGTGCCAGCAGCTCCGGACAGGGATCTGATGGCTACACCTTC.

This sequence joins TRBV24-1 and TRBJ2-5; TRBD1 matches at 8 bases. Germline trimming cut 1 base from V and 5 bases from J; bases unmatched to any gene: 11. CDR1 KGHDR and CDR2 SFDVKD come from the germline V gene. This CDR3 has 17 residues. The CDR3 sequence: CATSDFGQGPVMETQYF. The CDR3 nucleotides read TGTGCCACCAGTGATTTTGGACAGGGACCGGTTATGGAGACCCAGTACTTC.

V is TRBV2 and J is TRBJ2-1; tentative D call: TRBD1 (5 bases). This CDR3 is built from 15 residues. Trimming shortened V by 4 bases and J by 3 bases, and 13 bases separated the two germline ends. Germline CDR1 SNHLY, CDR2 FYNNEI. CDR3 protein: CASSGQLSIYNEQFF. As DNA, the CDR3 is TGTGCCAGCAGTGGACAGCTATCAATCTACAATGAGCAGTTCTTC.

This rearrangement joins TRBV7-2 to TRBJ2-5, with D unclear. Germline values: CDR1 SGHTA, CDR2 FQGNSA. The V end lost 5 bases, the J end lost 4 bases, and 17 bases lay between the germline ends. There are 15 residues in the CDR3. Here the CDR3 reads CASSSAMGPPETQYF. The DNA for the CDR3 is TGTGCCAGCAGCAGCGCTATGGGTCCCCCAGAGACCCAGTACTTC.

V and J are TRBV24-1 and TRBJ1-5; TRBD1 might be the D (5 bases). The CDR3 runs to 14 residues. Trimming took 11 bases from V and 2 from J, leaving 15 bases between them. Germline CDR1 and CDR2: KGHDR and SFDVKD. The CDR3 protein is CASSRRGGNQPQHF. CDR3 DNA sequence: TGTGCCAGCAGCCGCCGAGGGGGCAATCAGCCCCAGCATTTT.

This clonotype was seen ten or more times. The rearrangement uses TRBV15 and TRBJ1-5; D is perhaps TRBD1 (5 bases). Trimming shortened V by 5 bases and J by 7 bases, and 18 bases separated the two germline ends. Germline V CDR1 and CDR2: LNHNV, YYDKDF (reference sequence). This CDR3 is built from 15 residues. This CDR3 is CATSLWGREGQPQHF. The DNA for the CDR3 is TGTGCCACCAGCCTGTGGGGGAGGGAGGGACAGCCCCAGCATTTT.